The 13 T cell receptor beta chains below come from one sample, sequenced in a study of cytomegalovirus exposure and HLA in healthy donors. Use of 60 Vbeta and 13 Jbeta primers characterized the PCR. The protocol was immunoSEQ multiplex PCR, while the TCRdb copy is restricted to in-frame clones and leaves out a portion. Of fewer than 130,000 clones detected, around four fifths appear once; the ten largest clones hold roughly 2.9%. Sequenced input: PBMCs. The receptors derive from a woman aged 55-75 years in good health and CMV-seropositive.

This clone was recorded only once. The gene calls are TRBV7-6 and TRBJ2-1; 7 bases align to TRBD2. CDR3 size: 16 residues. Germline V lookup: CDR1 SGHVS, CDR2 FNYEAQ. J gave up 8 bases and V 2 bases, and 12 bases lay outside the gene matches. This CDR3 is CASSLFRGRALYEQFF. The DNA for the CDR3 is TGTGCCAGCAGCTTATTTCGTGGGAGGGCCCTTTATGAGCAGTTCTTC. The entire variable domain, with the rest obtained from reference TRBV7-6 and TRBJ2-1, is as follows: GAGVSQSPRYKVTKRGQDVALRCDPISGHVSLYWYRQALGQGPEFLTYFNYEAQQDKSGLPNDRFSAERPEGSISTLTIQRTEQRDSAMYRCASSLFRGRALYEQFFGPGTRLTVL.

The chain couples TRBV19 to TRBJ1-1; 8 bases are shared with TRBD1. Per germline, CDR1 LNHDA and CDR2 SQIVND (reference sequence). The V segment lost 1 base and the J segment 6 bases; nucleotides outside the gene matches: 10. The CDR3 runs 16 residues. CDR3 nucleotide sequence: TGTGCCAGTAGTATAGGGCCCGGACAGGGAAGGGCTGAAGCTTTCTTT. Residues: CASSIGPGQGRAEAFF.

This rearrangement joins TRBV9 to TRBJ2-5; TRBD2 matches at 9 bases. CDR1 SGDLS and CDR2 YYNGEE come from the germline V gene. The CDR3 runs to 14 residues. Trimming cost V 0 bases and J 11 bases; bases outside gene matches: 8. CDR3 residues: CASSVGGLAREQYF. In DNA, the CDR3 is TGTGCCAGCAGCGTAGGTGGACTAGCGAGGGAGCAGTACTTC.

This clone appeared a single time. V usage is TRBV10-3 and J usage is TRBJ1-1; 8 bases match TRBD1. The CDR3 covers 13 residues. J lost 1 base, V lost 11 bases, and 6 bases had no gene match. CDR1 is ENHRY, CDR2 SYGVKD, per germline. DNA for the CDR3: TGTGCCGCACACAGGGGGAGGAACACTGAAGCTTTCTTT. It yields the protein CAAHRGRNTEAFF.

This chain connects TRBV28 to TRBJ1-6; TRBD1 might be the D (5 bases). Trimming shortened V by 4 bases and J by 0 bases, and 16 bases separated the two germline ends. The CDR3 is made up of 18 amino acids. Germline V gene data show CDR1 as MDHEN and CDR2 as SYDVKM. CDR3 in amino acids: CASSSPGETSSYNSPLHF. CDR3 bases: TGTGCCAGCAGTTCCCCGGGGGAAACGAGCTCCTATAATTCACCCCTCCACTTT. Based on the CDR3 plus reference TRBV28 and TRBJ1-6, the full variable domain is DVKVTQSSRYLVKRTGEKVFLECVQDMDHENMFWYRQDPGLGLRLIYFSYDVKMKEKGDIPEGYSVSREKKERFSLILESASTNQTSMYLCASSSPGETSSYNSPLHFGNGTRLTVT.

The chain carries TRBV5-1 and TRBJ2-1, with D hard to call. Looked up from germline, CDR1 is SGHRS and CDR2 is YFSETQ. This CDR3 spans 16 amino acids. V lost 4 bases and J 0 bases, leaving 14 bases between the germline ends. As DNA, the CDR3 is TGCGCCAGCAGCCTGGTCGGAGTGAGCTCCTACAATGAGCAGTTCTTC. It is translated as CASSLVGVSSYNEQFF.

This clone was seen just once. As DNA, the CDR3 is TGCGCCAGCAGCTTCGCGTCAGCGAACTACAATGAGCAGTTCTTC. Translation: CASSFASANYNEQFF. The chain uses TRBV5-1 and TRBJ2-1; no definite D call. CDR3 size: 15 residues. Germline lookup yields CDR1 SGHRS and CDR2 YFSETQ. V lost 2 bases to trimming and J lost 3 bases, with 12 bases between them.

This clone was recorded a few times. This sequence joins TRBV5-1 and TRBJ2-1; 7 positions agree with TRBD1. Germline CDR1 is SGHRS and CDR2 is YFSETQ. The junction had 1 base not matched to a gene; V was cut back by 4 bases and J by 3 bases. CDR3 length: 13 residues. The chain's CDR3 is CASSRDSYNEQFF. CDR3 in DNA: TGCGCCAGCAGCCGGGACAGCTACAATGAGCAGTTCTTC.

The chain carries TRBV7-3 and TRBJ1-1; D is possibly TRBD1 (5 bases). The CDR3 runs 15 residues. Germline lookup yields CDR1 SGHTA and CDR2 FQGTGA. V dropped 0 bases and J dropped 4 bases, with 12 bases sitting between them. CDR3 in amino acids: CASSLTQGAATEAFF. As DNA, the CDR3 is TGTGCCAGCAGCTTAACCCAGGGTGCGGCCACTGAAGCTTTCTTT.

CDR3 region: CASSPERGSTKTEAFF. DNA for the CDR3: TGCGCCAGCAGCCCTGAAAGAGGGTCGACTAAAACTGAAGCTTTCTTT. The chain couples TRBV5-1 to TRBJ1-1; D unclear. Germline V CDR1 and CDR2: SGHRS, YFSETQ. Deletions cut 4 bases from V and 5 bases from J, with 21 bases between. The CDR3 totals 16 residues.

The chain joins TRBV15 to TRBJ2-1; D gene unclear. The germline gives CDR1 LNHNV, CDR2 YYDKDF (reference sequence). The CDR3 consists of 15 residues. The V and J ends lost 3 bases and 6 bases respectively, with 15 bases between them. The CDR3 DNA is TGTGCCACCAGCAGGCCCGAGAGTAATGTCAATGAGCAGTTCTTC. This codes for CATSRPESNVNEQFF. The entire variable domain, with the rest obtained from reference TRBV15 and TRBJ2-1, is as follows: DAMVIQNPRYQVTQFGKPVTLSCSQTLNHNVMYWYQQKSSQAPKLLFHYYDKDFNNEADTPDNFQSRRPNTSFCFLDIRSPGLGDTAMYLCATSRPESNVNEQFFGPGTRLTVL.

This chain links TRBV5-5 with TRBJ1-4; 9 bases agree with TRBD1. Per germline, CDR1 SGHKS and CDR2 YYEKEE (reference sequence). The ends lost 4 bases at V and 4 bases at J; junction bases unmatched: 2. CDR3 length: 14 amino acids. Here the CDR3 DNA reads TGTGCCAGCAGCACGGGACAGGGTAATGAAAAACTGTTTTTT. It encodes CASSTGQGNEKLFF.

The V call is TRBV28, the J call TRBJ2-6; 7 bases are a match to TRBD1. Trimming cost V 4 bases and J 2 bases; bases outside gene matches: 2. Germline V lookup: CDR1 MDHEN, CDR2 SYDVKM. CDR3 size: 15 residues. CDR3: CASSSQGAGANVLTF. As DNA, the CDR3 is TGTGCCAGCAGTTCTCAGGGGGCTGGGGCCAACGTCCTGACTTTC. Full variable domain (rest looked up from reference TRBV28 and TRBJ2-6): DVKVTQSSRYLVKRTGEKVFLECVQDMDHENMFWYRQDPGLGLRLIYFSYDVKMKEKGDIPEGYSVSREKKERFSLILESASTNQTSMYLCASSSQGAGANVLTFGAGSRLTVL.